This T cell receptor (beta chain) was sequenced during a study of shared clonotypes between healthy human individuals. Turning to the study itself: Those who served as donors were two women and a few men between the ages of 18 and 49. Study observations and caveats: Sharing across four donors was highest in naive CD4 (around 5%) and lowest in memory CD8 (roughly 0.4%).

V dropped 2 bases and J dropped 1 base, with 5 bases sitting between them. The CDR3 consists of 13 residues. Germline V lookup: CDR1 SGHVS, CDR2 FNYEAQ. Profiling relied on immunoSEQ multiplex PCR, and the TCRdb table lists in-frame clones only, not all of them. The sample lists fewer than 400,000 clones, about 74% occurring once. Concerning this clone itself: Its target is unknown.

The sample taken for sequencing was memory CD4+ T cells sorted from blood. As for subset: CD45RA-negative fraction. The receptor comes from a man younger than 45 in good health. The V gene is TRBV7-6, the J gene TRBJ1-1; no clear D. The CDR3 reads CASSLSGNTEAFF. CDR3 DNA: TGTGCCAGCAGCTTATCTGGGAACACTGAAGCTTTCTTT.